Each of the 32 T cell receptor beta chains below was sequenced from the same sample in a study of beta chain features in type 1 diabetes. General study findings and limits: Among patients with Type 1 diabetes, TCRB CDR3s were moderately but significantly shorter in every one of the four CD4+ subsets.

Isolated RNA was reverse transcribed in full, so expressed TCRB transcripts were sequenced. The assay was immunoSEQ multiplex PCR, and TCRdb's table has in-frame clones only and misses some. The sample has 310,000 or so clones, over 12% seen once. Their antigens are not known. Sequencing input: naive CD4+ T cells from blood. The receptors stem from a man aged 18 to 29 with type 1 diabetes.

This clone was detected only a few times. The chain joins TRBV5-1 to TRBJ2-3; 9 bases agree with TRBD2. The CDR3 loop spans 16 amino acids. The trim removed 4 bases at V and 2 bases at J, leaving 8 bases unmatched. From germline, CDR1 is SGHRS and CDR2 YFSETQ. The CDR3 sequence is CASSLGLATLTDTQYF. For the CDR3, the DNA is TGCGCCAGCAGCCTCGGACTAGCGACCCTCACAGATACGCAGTATTTT.

This clone was seen a few times. This sequence joins TRBV5-1 and TRBJ1-3, with 7 bases that match TRBD1. The CDR3 sequence is 18 residues long. J gave up 2 bases and V 3 bases, and 14 bases lay outside the gene matches. Germline V gene data show CDR1 as SGHRS and CDR2 as YFSETQ. Here the CDR3 reads CASSSRPRTGDAGNTIYF. In DNA, the CDR3 is TGCGCCAGCAGCTCCCGACCCCGGACAGGCGACGCTGGAAACACCATATATTTT.

The CDR3 sequence is CASSLLAGAAKNIQYF. The CDR3 DNA is TGTGCCAGCAGCTTACTTGCAGGGGCCGCCAAAAACATTCAGTACTTC. V and J are TRBV9 and TRBJ2-4; TRBD1 is a possible D gene (6 bases). The CDR3 extends over 16 amino acids. V lost 4 bases, J lost 1 base, and 15 bases lay in between. The V gene's germline CDR1 is SGDLS and CDR2 YYNGEE.

This clone has a handful of counts. V and J are TRBV30 and TRBJ2-5; D is unresolved. Germline V CDR1 and CDR2: GTSNPN, SVGIG (reference sequence). The CDR3 is 11 residues long. V was trimmed by 1 base and J by 5 bases, leaving 5 bases between them. CDR3 residues: CAWSEAETQYF. The CDR3 nucleotides read TGTGCCTGGAGTGAAGCGGAGACCCAGTACTTC.

This clone has only a few counts. V usage is TRBV9 and J usage is TRBJ2-3, with D possibly matching TRBD2 (6 bases). CDR3 size: 15 residues. Trimming left V 0 bases short and J 2 bases short, with 10 bases between. Germline V lookup: CDR1 SGDLS, CDR2 YYNGEE. The DNA of the CDR3 is TGTGCCAGCAGCGTAGCGGGCGGGGTCACAGATACGCAGTATTTT. Translation gives CASSVAGGVTDTQYF. The full variable domain, rest sourced from reference TRBV9 and TRBJ2-3, is DSGVTQTPKHLITATGQRVTLRCSPRSGDLSVYWYQQSLDQGLQFLIQYYNGEERAKGNILERFSAQQFPDLHSELNLSSLELGDSALYFCASSVAGGVTDTQYFGPGTRLTVL.

This clone was detected a few times. The chain has TRBV7-2 and TRBJ1-3; weak D call: TRBD1 (5 bases). The length of the CDR3 is 15 residues. Trimming cost V 1 base and J 7 bases, with 14 bases left between them. Germline V CDR1 and CDR2: SGHTA, FQGNSA. CDR3 DNA: TGTGCCAGCAGCTTAGAACGACAGCCCGCTAACACCATATATTTT. Its translation: CASSLERQPANTIYF.

This clone was detected a few times. This chain links TRBV15 with TRBJ2-5; tentatively, D is TRBD1 (6 bases). Germline CDR1 reads LNHNV; CDR2 reads YYDKDF (reference sequence). CDR3 size: 15 residues. Trimming took 0 bases from V and 5 from J, leaving 13 bases between them. CDR3 protein: CATSRESQGWETQYF. In nucleotides, the CDR3 is TGTGCCACCAGCAGAGAATCCCAGGGGTGGGAGACCCAGTACTTC.

This clone was detected a few times. The chain combines TRBV28 with TRBJ1-6, with 9 bases that match TRBD1. CDR1 and CDR2 from the germline V gene are MDHEN and SYDVKM. V gave up 5 bases and J gave up 8 bases; unmatched junction bases: 4. The CDR3 runs 14 residues. The CDR3 nucleotides read TGTGCCAGCAGTGCAGGACAGGGGTATTCACCCCTCCACTTT. This sequence encodes CASSAGQGYSPLHF.

V usage is TRBV13 and J usage is TRBJ2-5, with a tentative D call TRBD2 (5 bases). Looked up from germline, CDR1 is PRHDT and CDR2 is FYEKMQ (reference sequence). Deletions cut 8 bases from V and 7 bases from J, with 20 bases between. There are 14 residues in the CDR3. As DNA, the CDR3 is TGTGCCAGCCGGCATAGCGTGAGGATGAGGACCCAGTACTTC. Translation gives CASRHSVRMRTQYF.

This chain links TRBV30 with TRBJ1-2, with D possibly matching TRBD1 (5 bases). Germline CDR1 and CDR2: GTSNPN and SVGIG (reference sequence). This CDR3 spans 13 amino acids. Trimming removed 1 base at V and 7 bases at J, with 13 bases between. In DNA, the CDR3 is TGTGCCTGGAGTGCACGGGGGGGTGGTGGCTACACCTTC. Its translation: CAWSARGGGGYTF.

This clone was seen more than once but under ten times. This sequence joins TRBV14 and TRBJ1-2; no clear D gene. The CDR3 is 12 residues long. V lost 4 bases and J 5 bases, leaving 8 bases between the germline ends. Per the germline V gene, CDR1 is SGHDN and CDR2 is FVKESK. The CDR3 loop reads CASSREVYGYTF. The CDR3 DNA reads TGTGCCAGCAGCCGCGAGGTATATGGCTACACCTTC.

V and J are TRBV9 and TRBJ1-6; possibly TRBD1 for D (6 bases). Trimming pared 3 bases from V and 10 bases from J, leaving 11 bases between. The germline gives CDR1 SGDLS, CDR2 YYNGEE. The CDR3 runs 13 residues. The CDR3 coding sequence is TGTGCCAGCAGCGAGACAGGCAGGTCACCCCTCCACTTT. It specifies CASSETGRSPLHF.

The chain uses TRBV11-2 and TRBJ2-5, with 12 bases matching TRBD2. Trimming cost V 5 bases and J 5 bases; bases outside gene matches: 12. The CDR3 is made up of 17 amino acids. Germline CDR1 and CDR2: SGHAT and FQNNGV. CDR3 loop: CASSRMTSGSFRETQYF. CDR3 bases: TGTGCCAGCAGCCGCATGACTAGCGGGAGCTTTCGGGAGACCCAGTACTTC.

In this sample, this clone turned up a few times. The CDR3 sequence is CASSFTTGVSYEQYF. CDR3 in DNA: TGTGCCAGCAGTTTTACGACAGGGGTGTCCTACGAGCAGTACTTC. The chain recombines TRBV28 with TRBJ2-7, with TRBD1 matching 8 bases. The CDR3 has 15 residues. CDR1 is MDHEN and CDR2 is SYDVKM in the germline V gene. V trimming: 3 bases; J trimming: 1 base; junction bases outside the gene matches: 5.

This clone appeared a few times. The chain employs TRBV9 and TRBJ2-7; the match to TRBD2 covers 8 bases. CDR1 SGDLS and CDR2 YYNGEE come from the germline V gene. The V segment lost 4 bases and the J segment 2 bases; nucleotides outside the gene matches: 8. The CDR3 covers 15 residues. Here the CDR3 reads CASSPSIGGAYEQYF. The DNA of the CDR3 is TGTGCCAGCAGCCCCTCAATCGGGGGGGCCTACGAGCAGTACTTC. The full variable domain, rest sourced from reference TRBV9 and TRBJ2-7, is DSGVTQTPKHLITATGQRVTLRCSPRSGDLSVYWYQQSLDQGLQFLIQYYNGEERAKGNILERFSAQQFPDLHSELNLSSLELGDSALYFCASSPSIGGAYEQYFGPGTRLTVT.

The chain is built from TRBV19 and TRBJ1-5, with unresolved D. Looked up from germline, CDR1 is LNHDA and CDR2 is SQIVND (reference sequence). Trimming cost V 5 bases and J 1 base, with 6 bases left between them. The CDR3 has 13 residues. The CDR3 loop reads CASSRQSNQPQHF. In nucleotides, the CDR3 is TGTGCCAGTAGTCGCCAGAGCAATCAGCCCCAGCATTTT.

This clone showed up just a few times. The rearrangement joins TRBV5-1 to TRBJ2-4; 9 bases are shared with TRBD1. CDR1 and CDR2 from the germline V gene are SGHRS and YFSETQ. The CDR3 is made up of 14 amino acids. With 2 bases clipped from V and 10 bases from J, the junction kept 7 bases outside the gene matches. The CDR3 sequence: CASSFRDRDQIQYF. CDR3 nucleotides: TGCGCCAGCAGCTTCCGGGACAGGGATCAGATTCAGTACTTC.

With regard to this clone: This same CDR3 is encoded by further DNA sequences in the sample. This rearrangement joins TRBV5-4 to TRBJ2-5; 8 bases agree with TRBD2. Germline CDR1 reads SGHNT; CDR2 reads YYREEE (reference sequence). The CDR3 covers 15 residues. The V and J ends lost 1 base and 0 bases, in that order; junction bases with no gene match: 2. CDR3 protein: CASSLSSGYQETQYF. CDR3 sequence (DNA): TGTGCCAGCAGCTTGTCTAGCGGGTACCAAGAGACCCAGTACTTC.

The rearrangement uses TRBV7-9 and TRBJ2-3, with D tentatively TRBD2 (5 bases). The CDR3 has 15 residues. V was cut by 3 bases and J by 3 bases, with 13 bases left in between. Germline V gene data show CDR1 as SEHNR and CDR2 as FQNEAQ (reference sequence). The chain's CDR3 is CASSFSVGRTDTQYF. DNA of the CDR3: TGTGCCAGCAGCTTTTCCGTGGGGAGAACAGATACGCAGTATTTT. The variable domain in full, with the rest retrieved from reference TRBV7-9 and TRBJ2-3, is DTGVSQNPRHKITKRGQNVTFRCDPISEHNRLYWYRQTLGQGPEFLTYFQNEAQLEKSRLLSDRFSAERPKGSFSTLEIQRTEQGDSAMYLCASSFSVGRTDTQYFGPGTRLTVL.

This clone has just one count. The chain uses TRBV19 and TRBJ1-5; no clear D. The V end was cut by 1 base, the J end by 5 bases, with 6 bases between. CDR1 and CDR2 from the germline V gene are LNHDA and SQIVND (reference sequence). This CDR3 is 13 amino acids long. CDR3 amino acids: CASSIGPYQPQHF. The CDR3, as DNA: TGTGCCAGTAGTATAGGGCCCTATCAGCCCCAGCATTTT.

The chain links TRBV30 to TRBJ2-7; the match to TRBD1 covers 11 bases. This CDR3 has 13 amino acids. The ends lost 2 bases at V and 5 bases at J; junction bases unmatched: 2. From germline, CDR1 is GTSNPN and CDR2 SVGIG (reference sequence). Written as DNA, the CDR3 is TGTGCCTGGAGTCGGGACAGGGGGGACGAGCAGTACTTC. Encoded protein: CAWSRDRGDEQYF.

This clone has only a few counts. V gene TRBV5-1 combines with J gene TRBJ2-5; 8 bases are a match to TRBD1. With 2 bases clipped from V and 4 bases from J, the junction kept 1 base outside the gene matches. CDR1 and CDR2 (germline): SGHRS, YFSETQ. There are 13 residues in the CDR3. CDR3 in amino acids: CASSFTGGETQYF. Here the CDR3 DNA reads TGCGCCAGCAGCTTCACAGGGGGAGAGACCCAGTACTTC.

This clone showed up just a few times. CDR3 amino acids: CASSLGVFNTGELFF. The CDR3 DNA reads as TGTGCCAGCAGCCTAGGGGTGTTCAACACCGGGGAGCTGTTTTTT. The V gene is TRBV2, the J gene TRBJ2-2, with D possibly TRBD1 on 5 matching bases. The germline V and J ends were trimmed by 6 bases and 2 bases, with 13 bases remaining between them. Germline lookup yields CDR1 SNHLY and CDR2 FYNNEI. The length of the CDR3 is 15 residues.

As for this clone: The junction departs from the called germline gene at one end, perhaps through a read error. The genes are TRBV28 and TRBJ1-5; D is undetermined. Germline CDR1 MDHEN, CDR2 SYDVKM. This CDR3 comprises 15 residues. Here the CDR3 reads CASSIMTGSIQPQHF. CDR3 sequence (DNA): TGTGCCAGCAGTATCATGACGGGTAGCATTCAGCCCCAGCATTTT.

J is TRBJ2-5 and V is TRBV28, with TRBD1 matching 7 bases. Per the germline V gene, CDR1 is MDHEN and CDR2 is SYDVKM. J was trimmed by 5 bases and V by 7 bases; bases with no gene match: 7. The CDR3 length is 13 residues. In DNA form, the CDR3 reads TGTGCCAGCACCCAAGGGGGCACGGAGACCCAGTACTTC. Translated: CASTQGGTETQYF.

This clone was detected a few times. The V gene is TRBV5-1, the J gene TRBJ2-5, with D uncertain. Germline V gene lookup returns CDR1 SGHRS and CDR2 YFSETQ. This CDR3 region has 15 residues. Trimming left V 4 bases short and J 1 base short, with 14 bases between. The CDR3 DNA reads as TGCGCCAGCAGCCTGCCGCCGAACAGCCAAGAGACCCAGTACTTC. Protein sequence: CASSLPPNSQETQYF.

The chain is built from TRBV21-1 and TRBJ1-2; TRBD1, the table's D call, was not compared with the DNA. TRBV21-1 is a documented pseudogene. This CDR3 contains 14 residues. Here the CDR3 reads CASTGQGMDYGYTF. CDR3 in DNA: TGTGCCAGCACCGGCCAGGGGATGGACTATGGCTACACCTTC.

There are a few counts of this clone. The CDR3, as DNA: TGCGCCAGCAGCTTGGGACTGTTCGGGTCGAACACTGAAGCTTTCTTT. Translation: CASSLGLFGSNTEAFF. This chain connects TRBV5-1 to TRBJ1-1; D uncertain. The V gene's germline CDR1 is SGHRS and CDR2 YFSETQ. This CDR3 is 16 amino acids long. Deletions cut 0 bases from V and 1 base from J, with 13 bases between.

This clone came up a few times. The chain joins TRBV2 to TRBJ1-5; TRBD1 matches at 7 bases. After removal of 5 bases from V and 0 bases from J, the junction contained 1 base not matched to a gene. The CDR3 covers 14 residues. The V gene's germline CDR1 is SNHLY and CDR2 FYNNEI. CDR3 coding DNA: TGTGCCAGCAGTTGGGACAGTAGCAATCAGCCCCAGCATTTT. Translation: CASSWDSSNQPQHF.

This clone showed up just a few times. V usage is TRBV28 and J usage is TRBJ1-2; D unresolved. Per germline, CDR1 MDHEN and CDR2 SYDVKM. V shed 7 bases and J shed 8 bases, with 11 bases lying between them. This CDR3 contains 11 residues. The CDR3 loop is CASTTDWGYTF. DNA of the CDR3: TGTGCCAGCACCACGGACTGGGGCTACACCTTC.

The chain employs TRBV28 and TRBJ2-1; weak D call: TRBD2 (5 bases). Germline CDR1 reads MDHEN; CDR2 reads SYDVKM. This CDR3 is built from 15 residues. V lost 3 bases, J lost 4 bases, and 13 bases lay in between. Written as DNA, the CDR3 is TGTGCCAGCAGTTTCCGAGGGAATTTGTACAATGAGCAGTTCTTC. It codes for CASSFRGNLYNEQFF.

The chain carries TRBV5-4 and TRBJ2-7, with a possible D match to TRBD1 (8 bases). The germline V gene encodes CDR1 SGHNT and CDR2 YYREEE (reference sequence). The CDR3 is 16 amino acids. Trimming shortened V by 3 bases and J by 2 bases, and 18 bases separated the two germline ends. Written as DNA, the CDR3 is TGTGCCAGCAGCTCGGGGGGAACAGGGGGTGCCTACGAGCAGTACTTC. This translates into CASSSGGTGGAYEQYF. Full variable domain (missing parts from reference TRBV5-4 and TRBJ2-7): ETGVTQSPTHLIKTRGQQVTLRCSSQSGHNTVSWYQQALGQGPQFIFQYYREEENGRGNFPPRFSGLQFPNYSSELNVNALELDDSALYLCASSSGGTGGAYEQYFGPGTRLTVT.